This T cell receptor (beta chain) was retrieved from a study of blood T cell repertoires in COVID-19 (dated by TCRdb to between 2020 and 2021). With regard to the full study: Samples from collaborators originated in the United States, Italy and Spain and spanned both the acute and convalescent phases of COVID-19. HLA class I and class II types, where available, came from metadata supplied by the sample provider rather than from assay-based typing. The sample metadata nearly always contained a de-identified subject ID, COVID-19 status, age in years and sex. The repertoires were released in a freely available public database meant as a resource for research on the immune response to SARS-CoV-2. The prospective study material was composed of cDNA or gDNA derived from T cells, B-cell-depleted T cells, or PBMCs. The dataset comprised deeply sampled blood TCRbeta repertoires from subjects exposed to, actively infected with, or recovered from COVID-19. Samples were obtained from the ongoing ImmuneRACE study (first 160 participants) and from roughly 1,300 subjects provided by 6 global collaborators.

Broader findings and caveats from the paper: How much clinical and demographic metadata was included differed by source and by participant, and the metadata was provided uncurated.

Note on this clone: There is no known antigen for this receptor. Base quality data are lacking; no much larger clone is found one base away.

The immunoSEQ Assay, a bias-controlled multiplex PCR, was used to amplify TCRbeta CDR3 regions from genomic DNA. The original pipeline was this. Within the assay, amplification of reference gene primers was used to estimate how many nucleated cells each sample contained. To quantify the absolute abundance of each unique TCRbeta CDR3 rearrangement, sequence reads were collapsed and filtered. For each sample, productive Simpson clonality was calculated by taking the square root of Simpson's diversity index across productive rearrangements. Not all clones reach the TCRdb copy of this immuneACCESS table, which keeps in-frame sequences only. Checked studies attribute under half of the gap to unresolved V genes and leave the rest unexplained. V and J calls and clone size are those listed in that table; D and trimming were worked out from the DNA. Here the sample has roughly 70,000 clones; under 85% occur a single time. In total, the top ten clones hold under 15% of the sample.

Reading the germline V gene gives CDR1 MDHEN and CDR2 SYDVKM. At the junction V is shortened by 6 bases and J by 2 bases; bases outside the gene matches: 7. Including cysteine and phenylalanine, the CDR3 has 15 amino acids. Only the CDR3 part of the read is kept: 45 bases, read in frame from the first base. One collaborating source in Seattle enrolled patients while the patients were actively infected and followed the patients over time throughout the course of disease. Collaborating institutions collected whole blood in K2EDTA tubes following their own protocols. Collaborator samples were shipped for TCRbeta analysis as frozen whole blood, isolated PBMCs, or DNA extracted from either sample type.

This receptor was identified in a man in his sixties with COVID-19, enrolled during active disease. The sequence joins TRBV28 to TRBJ1-5, and 7 junctional nucleotides match TRBD1. Material: peripheral blood. The CDR3 sequence is CASRDPTGGNQPQHF. The nucleotide sequence is given as TGTGCCAGCAGGGATCCCACAGGGGGCAATCAGCCCCAGCATTTT.